The rows below give T cell receptor beta chains drawn from one sample of a study of blood T cell repertoires in COVID-19. Generated by immunoSEQ multiplex PCR, the TCRdb table keeps only in-frame clones and is missing some. The sample lists 95,000 to 150,000 clones; 79% were seen once. Sequencing was done on a sample of peripheral blood. Receptors were obtained from a man between 35 and 55 years old with active or convalescent COVID-19. CDR3s include the opening cysteine and the closing phenylalanine or tryptophan. D genes are given only for firm matches. Where a row states a size, it is once, few, many or the class of an expanded clone; other rows omit it.

j_call d_call clone_size v_call cdr3_aa cdr3_nt
TRBJ2-1 NA NA TRBV9 CASSAPGSSYNEQFF TGTGCCAGCAGCGCCCCCGGTAGCAGCTACAATGAGCAGTTCTTC
TRBJ1-2 NA NA TRBV28 CASKGGLNYGYTF TGTGCCTCCAAAGGAGGGCTGAACTATGGCTACACCTTC
TRBJ2-5 TRBD1 NA TRBV7-2 CASRKTGTGKETQYF TGTGCCAGCCGCAAAACCGGGACAGGGAAAGAGACCCAGTACTTC
TRBJ1-5 NA once TRBV30 CAWSSSEHQPQHF TGTGCCTGGAGCTCCTCCGAGCATCAGCCCCAGCATTTT
TRBJ1-2 NA once TRBV6-5 CASSRRVYGYTF TGTGCCAGCAGCCGCAGGGTCTATGGCTACACCTTC
TRBJ1-5 NA NA TRBV19 CASSIDPSGNQPQHF TGTGCCAGTAGTATAGATCCATCGGGCAATCAGCCCCAGCATTTT
TRBJ1-1 NA NA TRBV5-1 CASSLPGNMNTEAFF TGCGCCAGCAGCTTGCCCGGGAACATGAACACTGAAGCTTTCTTT
TRBJ2-7 NA NA TRBV5-5 CASSFDPGLSYEQYF TGTGCCAGCAGCTTTGACCCGGGACTCTCCTACGAGCAGTACTTC
TRBJ1-2 NA NA TRBV20-1 CSARLVAGYTF TGCAGTGCGAGGCTAGTCGCTGGCTACACCTTC
TRBJ2-5 TRBD1 few TRBV19 CASSIDSTGVTVETQYF TGTGCCAGTAGTATAGATTCAACAGGGGTCACGGTAGAGACCCAGTACTTC
TRBJ1-2 NA NA TRBV29-1 CSVEQVSGYTF TGCAGCGTTGAGCAGGTATCTGGCTACACCTTC
TRBJ1-2 NA NA TRBV29-1 CSVDLESSGYTF TGCAGCGTTGATCTGGAGAGTTCCGGCTACACCTTC
TRBJ1-5 TRBD1 few TRBV7-2 CASSLDSRGGNQPQHF TGTGCCAGCAGCTTAGATAGCAGGGGGGGCAATCAGCCCCAGCATTTT
TRBJ1-3 NA NA TRBV5-1 CASSAVPGNTIYF TGCGCCAGCAGCGCAGTTCCTGGAAACACCATATATTTT
TRBJ1-1 NA NA TRBV29-1 CSVESSSIPAFF TGCAGCGTTGAAAGCAGTAGCATCCCAGCTTTCTTT
TRBJ1-1 TRBD1 NA TRBV9 CASSLEGAGTTEAFF TGTGCCAGCAGCCTAGAGGGGGCCGGGACCACTGAAGCTTTCTTT
TRBJ1-4 NA many TRBV15 CATSETATNEKLFF TGTGCCACCAGCGAGACAGCAACTAATGAAAAACTGTTTTTT
TRBJ1-6 TRBD1 NA TRBV18 CASSPAQGARDSPLHF TGTGCCAGCTCACCAGCCCAGGGGGCGAGGGATTCACCCCTCCACTTT
TRBJ2-5 NA NA TRBV24-1 CATSESDRLVGTQYF TGTGCCACCAGTGAATCTGACAGGTTGGTCGGGACCCAGTACTTC
TRBJ2-1 NA NA TRBV25-1 CATTPGDEQFF TGTGCCACCACGCCGGGGGATGAGCAGTTCTTC
TRBJ2-5 TRBD2 NA TRBV2 CASSTGGKQETQYF TGTGCCAGCAGTACCGGGGGGAAGCAAGAGACCCAGTACTTC
TRBJ2-7 NA NA TRBV28 CASGGAYEQYF TGTGCCAGCGGCGGAGCCTACGAGCAGTACTTC
TRBJ1-2 TRBD1 NA TRBV28 CASSSTGGNYGYTF TGTGCCAGCAGTTCGACAGGGGGCAACTATGGCTACACCTTC
TRBJ1-6 TRBD1 NA TRBV30 CAWSRQGFGSPLHF TGTGCCTGGAGCCGACAGGGCTTCGGGTCACCCCTCCACTTT
TRBJ1-6 TRBD1 NA TRBV2 CASTLSGTGESPLHF TGTGCCAGCACCTTATCGGGGACAGGGGAATCACCCCTCCACTTT
TRBJ2-2 TRBD2 NA TRBV29-1 CSVEANGEGNTGELFF TGCAGCGTTGAAGCAAACGGGGAGGGAAACACCGGGGAGCTGTTTTTT
TRBJ2-7 NA NA TRBV12-2 CASRRHLYEQYF TGTGCAAGTCGACGACATCTCTACGAGCAGTACTTC
TRBJ1-5 TRBD1 NA TRBV7-2 CASSSGTGWGAQHF TGTGCCAGCAGCTCTGGGACAGGGTGGGGAGCCCAGCATTTT
TRBJ1-4 NA few TRBV28 CASSLKVPAGISGLFF TGTGCCAGCAGTTTAAAAGTGCCGGCAGGAATATCTGGACTGTTTTTT
TRBJ2-7 NA NA TRBV7-2 CASSLDRQLREQYF TGTGCCAGCAGCTTAGATCGGCAGTTGAGGGAGCAGTACTTC
TRBJ2-3 TRBD2 NA TRBV5-4 CASSESTSRTDTQYF TGTGCCAGCAGCGAATCGACTAGCAGGACAGATACGCAGTATTTT
TRBJ2-7 TRBD1 NA TRBV11-1 CASSFPGQGVNEQYF TGTGCCAGCAGTTTTCCGGGACAGGGGGTAAACGAGCAGTACTTC
TRBJ2-1 NA NA TRBV19 CASSPAGGEVRQFF TGTGCCAGTAGCCCCGCGGGCGGGGAGGTCCGGCAGTTCTTC
TRBJ1-2 TRBD1 NA TRBV5-4 CASSRTGAGPFYGYTF TGTGCCAGCAGCCGGACAGGGGCGGGCCCCTTCTATGGCTACACCTTC
TRBJ1-2 NA NA TRBV19 CASSMRAGAGGYTF TGTGCCAGTAGTATGCGGGCAGGGGCAGGTGGCTACACCTTC
TRBJ2-1 TRBD1 NA TRBV27 CASSFDQGAGYNEQFF TGTGCCAGCAGTTTCGATCAGGGGGCGGGCTACAATGAGCAGTTCTTC
TRBJ1-5 NA NA TRBV5-4 CASSLQGSTNQPQHF TGTGCCAGCAGCTTGCAGGGGTCCACCAATCAGCCCCAGCATTTT
TRBJ2-1 TRBD1 NA TRBV29-1 CSVGGTGRARDEQFF TGCAGCGTTGGTGGGACAGGGAGGGCCCGGGATGAGCAGTTCTTC
TRBJ2-5 TRBD2 NA TRBV7-9 CASTSDGRGGRETQYF TGTGCCAGCACCTCAGACGGGAGGGGGGGCAGAGAGACCCAGTACTTC
TRBJ1-1 NA NA TRBV5-6 CASSLPLQGKWNTEAFF TGTGCCAGCAGCTTGCCCTTACAGGGAAAATGGAACACTGAAGCTTTCTTT
TRBJ2-3 TRBD2 NA TRBV5-4 CASSAGTSQSTDTQYF TGTGCCAGCAGCGCCGGGACTAGCCAGAGCACAGATACGCAGTATTTT
TRBJ1-2 NA NA TRBV2 CASRRQSYGYTF TGTGCCAGCAGGCGACAGAGCTATGGCTACACCTTC
TRBJ1-1 TRBD1 NA TRBV5-4 CASSSAQGANTEAFF TGTGCCAGCAGCTCCGCACAGGGGGCGAACACTGAAGCTTTCTTT
TRBJ1-4 TRBD1 few TRBV14 CASSPGRGQPNEKLFF TGTGCCAGCAGCCCGGGTCGGGGACAGCCTAATGAAAAACTGTTTTTT
TRBJ1-4 NA NA TRBV11-3 CASRPRGSNEKLFF TGTGCCAGCAGACCCAGGGGCTCTAATGAAAAACTGTTTTTT
TRBJ1-6 NA NA TRBV6-5 CASSLSDGSPLHF TGTGCCAGCAGCTTGAGCGACGGTTCACCCCTCCACTTT
TRBJ1-4 NA NA TRBV7-2 CASSLGPVREKLFF TGTGCCAGCAGCTTGGGGCCAGTTCGAGAAAAACTGTTTTTT
TRBJ1-1 NA NA TRBV7-2 CASSRGQNTEAFF TGTGCCAGCAGCCGGGGACAGAACACTGAAGCTTTCTTT
TRBJ2-3 TRBD2 once TRBV5-4 CASSLPLAGGTDTQYF TGTGCCAGCAGCCTCCCCTTAGCGGGTGGAACAGATACGCAGTATTTT
TRBJ2-5 TRBD2 NA TRBV7-2 CASSLAGTSKETQYF TGTGCCAGCAGCTTAGCCGGGACTAGCAAAGAGACCCAGTACTTC
TRBJ2-7 NA NA TRBV5-6 CASSYGGEQYF TGTGCCAGCAGCTACGGGGGCGAGCAGTACTTC
TRBJ2-7 TRBD2 NA TRBV5-6 CASSLRASGLYEQYF TGTGCCAGCAGCCTCCGGGCTAGCGGACTCTACGAGCAGTACTTC
TRBJ1-1 NA NA TRBV13 CASSAGGGLRGTEAFF TGTGCCAGCAGCGCGGGGGGCGGCCTGAGGGGCACTGAAGCTTTCTTT
TRBJ2-3 TRBD1 NA TRBV11-1 CASSRGQHTDTQYF TGTGCCAGCAGCCGGGGACAGCACACAGATACGCAGTATTTT
TRBJ2-7 TRBD1 few TRBV4-1 CASSQAPGQSYEQYF TGCGCCAGCAGCCAAGCCCCGGGACAGTCCTACGAGCAGTACTTC
TRBJ2-7 NA once TRBV4-1 CASSGRLSTGSYEQYF TGCGCCAGCAGCGGACGGCTATCGACAGGCTCCTACGAGCAGTACTTC
TRBJ2-3 NA NA TRBV11-3 CASSFVGVNTDTQYF TGTGCCAGCAGCTTCGTCGGGGTTAACACAGATACGCAGTATTTT
TRBJ1-2 NA NA TRBV7-2 CASSLTGGPGGYTF TGTGCCAGCAGCCTGACTGGCGGTCCGGGTGGCTACACCTTC